The clone carrying this T cell receptor (beta chain) was observed a few times. No antigen is known for it. Trimming took 0 bases from V and 0 from J, leaving 9 bases between them. The CDR3 is 16 residues long. The germline CDR1 and CDR2 sequences are LNHNV and YYDKDF (reference sequence). This sample is drawn from a study of identical twins. Regarding the study as a whole: Cord blood beta clonotypes that were abundant carried fewer insertions, and memory repertoires showed no such trend. For monozygotic twins, models underestimated out-of-frame TCR alpha sharing.

Each cDNA held unique molecular identifiers, and template switching gave it a universal primer site. TCRdb reanalysed the 5' RACE reads using MiXCR and keeps one entry per CDR3 protein. The table lists about 210,000 distinct CDR3 sequences, roughly 9.4% of them singletons. Sequencing was performed on memory (CD45RO+) T cells sorted from blood. The clonotype was recovered from a woman younger than 35 in good health. J is TRBJ2-4 and V is TRBV15; D is unresolved. CDR3 nucleotides: TGTGCCACCAGCAGAGACGTAGGGCCAGCCAAAAACATTCAGTACTTC. Translated: CATSRDVGPAKNIQYF.